Shown below are 19 T cell receptor beta chains from a single sample sequenced in a study of blood T cells in healthy people across ages. A second PCR of about 7 to 12 cycles used a sample-barcoded 5' primer and a J-beta primer mix. One entry per CDR3 protein, called by TCRdb with MiXCR from the 5' RACE reads. The profile shows under 800,000 distinct CDR3 sequences, 20% to 25% of them singletons. Source material: blood. The receptors come from a man aged 65 to 79 in good health.

This clonotype was found a few times. The gene calls are TRBV6-6 and TRBJ2-3, with no clear D. V lost 6 bases and J lost 4, with 11 bases in between. CDR1 is MNHNY and CDR2 is SVGAGI in the germline V gene (reference sequence). This CDR3 has 13 amino acids. This chain's CDR3 is CASRSGVPDTQYF. The CDR3 DNA sequence: TGTGCCAGCAGGTCTGGAGTCCCAGATACGCAGTATTTT.

This clonotype was recorded a few times. The V gene is TRBV6-6, the J gene TRBJ2-5, with a possible D match to TRBD2 (6 bases). Trimming removed 6 bases from V and 5 bases from J, with 16 bases in between. The germline V gene encodes CDR1 MNHNY and CDR2 SVGAGI (reference sequence). CDR3 length equals 14 residues. This CDR3 reads CASSHAGSKETQYF. The CDR3 region has the DNA TGTGCCAGCAGCCATGCGGGATCCAAGGAGACCCAGTACTTC.

The sample holds a few counts of this clonotype. The rearrangement links TRBV7-9 to TRBJ2-1, with D uncertain. The CDR3 covers 13 residues. Per the germline V gene, CDR1 is SEHNR and CDR2 is FQNEAQ (reference sequence). V was clipped by 5 bases and J by 10 bases, with 15 bases between them. The CDR3 sequence: CASSLGRGSEQFF. The CDR3 bases are TGTGCCAGCAGCCTAGGGCGCGGTTCGGAGCAGTTCTTC.

This clonotype was seen a handful of times. The chain joins TRBV28 to TRBJ2-1, with 10 nucleotides matching TRBD2. The junction had 4 bases not matched to a gene; V was cut back by 5 bases and J by 15 bases. Germline CDR1 is MDHEN and CDR2 is SYDVKM. The CDR3 totals 11 residues. DNA of the CDR3: TGTGCCAGCAGTACTAGCGGGAATCCGTTCTTC. Protein product: CASSTSGNPFF.

There are a few counts of this clonotype. The genes are TRBV12-3 or TRBV12-4 and TRBJ2-4, with TRBD2 identical over 8 bases. This CDR3 spans 14 amino acids. V shed 4 bases and J 8 bases; nucleotides not matched to a gene: 7. The CDR3 loop reads CASSSGTSFDIQYF. The DNA of the CDR3 is TGTGCCAGCAGTTCCGGGACTAGTTTTGACATTCAGTACTTC.

This clonotype has just a few counts. The chain carries TRBV7-3 and TRBJ2-2; D may correspond to TRBD1 or TRBD2 (5 bases each). The V gene's germline CDR1 is SGHTA and CDR2 FQGTGA. The CDR3 spans 17 residues. The ends were cut back, 5 bases at V and 1 base at J, with 17 bases in the middle. CDR3 coding DNA: TGTGCCAGCAGCCGACCGCCCGGGACCAGGAACACCGGGGAGCTGTTTTTT. This translates into CASSRPPGTRNTGELFF.

The chain recombines TRBV20-1 with TRBJ1-1; D remains unclear. V dropped 0 bases and J dropped 0 bases, with 14 bases sitting between them. Germline V gene sequence: CDR1 DFQATT, CDR2 SNEGSKA (reference sequence). The CDR3 sequence is 16 residues long. CDR3 DNA sequence: TGCAGTGCTAGAGATGGCGTTAAACCTTTGAACACTGAAGCTTTCTTT. Translating gives CSARDGVKPLNTEAFF.

There are a few counts of this clonotype. The chain joins TRBV12-5 to TRBJ2-3, with 14 bases fitting TRBD2. The germline V gene encodes CDR1 LGHNT and CDR2 FRNRAP. J was trimmed by 3 bases and V by 5 bases; bases with no gene match: 4. This CDR3 has 16 residues. CDR3 loop: CASGPGTSGSTDTQYF. CDR3 in DNA: TGTGCTAGTGGTCCAGGGACTAGCGGGAGTACAGATACGCAGTATTTT. Full variable domain (rest looked up from reference TRBV12-5 and TRBJ2-3): DARVTQTPRHKVTEMGQEVTMRCQPILGHNTVFWYRQTMMQGLELLAYFRNRAPLDDSGMPKDRFSAEMPDATLATLKIQPSEPRDSAVYFCASGPGTSGSTDTQYFGPGTRLTVL.

V is TRBV7-2 and J is TRBJ2-3; D is ambiguous. The CDR3 covers 11 residues. Germline lookup yields CDR1 SGHTA and CDR2 FQGNSA. Trimming shortened V by 2 bases and J by 6 bases, and 3 bases separated the two germline ends. As DNA, the CDR3 is TGTGCCAGCAGCTTATTTGATACGCAGTATTTT. This encodes CASSLFDTQYF.

The chain recombines TRBV7-9 with TRBJ2-2; 12 bases line up with TRBD1. V lost 5 bases, J lost 9 bases, and 13 bases stayed unmatched. This CDR3 contains 17 residues. Germline V gene sequence: CDR1 SEHNR, CDR2 FQNEAQ (reference sequence). CDR3 coding DNA: TGTGCCAGCAGCCCCTACTCGGGACAGGGGGCGCGCCGGGAGCTGTTTTTT. Amino acid sequence: CASSPYSGQGARRELFF.

The sample holds a few counts of this clonotype. The chain recombines TRBV20-1 with TRBJ2-5; a possible D gene is TRBD2 (6 bases). CDR1 is DFQATT and CDR2 is SNEGSKA in the germline V gene (reference sequence). The CDR3 is made up of 12 amino acids. V was shortened by 6 bases and J by 5 bases, with 13 bases between the two germline ends. The CDR3 region is CSAYDGGETQYF. DNA for the CDR3: TGCAGTGCCTACGACGGGGGTGAGACCCAGTACTTC.

This chain joins TRBV20-1 and TRBJ2-4; 7 bases are a match to TRBD2. With 5 bases clipped from V and 2 bases from J, the junction kept 6 bases outside the gene matches. The germline V gene encodes CDR1 DFQATT and CDR2 SNEGSKA (reference sequence). The CDR3 extends over 14 amino acids. The CDR3 region has the DNA TGCAGTGCTGGCGGGAGATTTTCCAAAAACATTCAGTACTTC. Its translation: CSAGGRFSKNIQYF.

The rearrangement links TRBV11-2 to TRBJ2-1; D gene uncertain. Germline CDR1 is SGHAT and CDR2 is FQNNGV. The CDR3 totals 16 residues. V lost 1 base to trimming and J lost 2 bases, with 12 bases between them. The CDR3 is CASSLGQLSTYNEQFF. The CDR3 nucleotides are TGTGCCAGCAGCTTAGGACAACTATCCACCTACAATGAGCAGTTCTTC. Combining the CDR3 with reference TRBV11-2 and TRBJ2-1 gives the whole variable domain EAGVAQSPRYKIIEKRQSVAFWCNPISGHATLYWYQQILGQGPKLLIQFQNNGVVDDSQLPKDRFSAERLKGVDSTLKIQPAKLEDSAVYLCASSLGQLSTYNEQFFGPGTRLTVL.

The chain uses TRBV20-1 and TRBJ1-6; 7 nucleotides line up with TRBD1. The CDR3 consists of 12 residues. The V gene end was trimmed by 8 bases and the J gene end by 7 bases; junction bases not matched to a gene: 5. The germline V gene has CDR1 DFQATT and CDR2 SNEGSKA (reference sequence). CDR3 in amino acids: CSPGTANSPLHF. CDR3 in DNA: TGCAGTCCAGGGACAGCGAATTCACCCCTCCACTTT.

The CDR3 coding sequence is TGTGCCAGCAGCTTAGGTGGGACAGGGGAGACCCAGTACTTC. The encoded protein is CASSLGGTGETQYF. V gene TRBV7-8 combines with J gene TRBJ2-5; 9 bases are a match to TRBD1. Germline V CDR1 and CDR2: SGHVS, FQNEAQ. With V trimmed by 1 base and J by 5 bases, 2 bases remained unmatched. The CDR3 has 14 residues. The full variable domain, in which reference TRBV7-8 and TRBJ2-5 provide the parts outside the CDR3, is GAGVSQSPRYKVAKRGQDVALRCDPISGHVSLFWYQQALGQGPEFLTYFQNEAQLDKSGLPSDRFFAERPEGSVSTLKIQRTQQEDSAVYLCASSLGGTGETQYFGPGTRLLVL.

This clonotype occurred a few times. The rearrangement uses TRBV12-3 or TRBV12-4 and TRBJ2-2, with D maybe TRBD2 (6 bases). The CDR3 runs to 13 residues. CDR3 sequence reads: CAPDYSRTGELFF. DNA for the CDR3: TGTGCTCCGGACTACTCGCGGACCGGGGAGCTGTTTTTT.

This clonotype was counted many times. V gene TRBV7-2 combines with J gene TRBJ1-2; a possible D gene is TRBD1 (5 bases). Trimming pared 1 base from V and 4 bases from J, leaving 7 bases between. The CDR3 totals 13 residues. Germline V gene lookup returns CDR1 SGHTA and CDR2 FQGNSA. As DNA, the CDR3 is TGTGCCAGCAGCTTAGAGGGGCGCTATGGCTACACCTTC. This sequence encodes CASSLEGRYGYTF.

This chain connects TRBV19 to TRBJ2-4; D may be TRBD1 or TRBD2 (5 bases each). With 6 bases removed from V and 11 bases from J, the gap between germline ends came to 23 bases. Germline V gene sequence: CDR1 LNHDA, CDR2 SQIVND (reference sequence). The CDR3 length is 15 residues. The CDR3 DNA follows: TGTGCCAGTAGGGCAGATCTCGGGACGCCGGCCCTTCAGTACTTC. This gives the protein CASRADLGTPALQYF.

The chain joins TRBV29-1 to TRBJ2-5; D remains ambiguous. The J call may be wrong; the DNA end is better matched by TRBJ2-1. The length of the CDR3 is 13 residues. The germline gives CDR1 SQVTM, CDR2 ANQGSEA. This CDR3 reads CSVERQANNEQFF. The DNA of the CDR3 is TGCAGCGTTGAACGGCAGGCAAACAATGAGCAGTTCTTC.